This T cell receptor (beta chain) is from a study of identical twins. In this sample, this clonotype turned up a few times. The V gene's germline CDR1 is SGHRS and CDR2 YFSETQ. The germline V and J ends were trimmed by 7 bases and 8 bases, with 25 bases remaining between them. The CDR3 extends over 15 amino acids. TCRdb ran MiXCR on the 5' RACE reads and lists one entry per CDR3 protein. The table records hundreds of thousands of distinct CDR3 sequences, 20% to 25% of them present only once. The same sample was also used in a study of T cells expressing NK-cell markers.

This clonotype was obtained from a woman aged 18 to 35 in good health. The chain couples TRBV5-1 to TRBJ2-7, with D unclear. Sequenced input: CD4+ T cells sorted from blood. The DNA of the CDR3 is TGCGCCAGCCATGCGGTCAGAAACGGATTGTACAAGCAGTACTTC. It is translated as CASHAVRNGLYKQYF.